Below are 22 T cell receptor beta chains sequenced from a single sample in a study of shared clonotypes between healthy human individuals. Produced via immunoSEQ multiplex PCR; TCRdb's table is partial and in-frame only. The top ten hold about 1.6% of the sample, which has approximately 2,000,000 clones, 80% to 95% seen once. Naive CD8 cells, CD45RO-negative and positively selected for CCR7, excluded terminally differentiated effector memory CD45RA+ cells. Sequencing was performed on naive CD8+ T cells from PBMCs. All receptors come from a man aged 18-30 years in good health. Some clones in this sample may be carry-over from other donors' samples.

The chain is built from TRBV5-1 and TRBJ2-5; D uncertain. The CDR3 spans 14 residues. V was shortened by 3 bases and J by 1 base, with 10 bases between the two germline ends. The germline V gene has CDR1 SGHRS and CDR2 YFSETQ. The CDR3: CASSSDLGQETQYF. Written as DNA, the CDR3 is TGCGCCAGCAGCTCAGACCTAGGCCAAGAGACCCAGTACTTC.

This chain joins TRBV7-2 and TRBJ1-4, with D possibly matching TRBD1 (5 bases). The germline V gene has CDR1 SGHTA and CDR2 FQGNSA. The CDR3 sequence is 12 residues long. V was cut by 5 bases and J by 8 bases, with 9 bases left in between. The CDR3 DNA sequence: TGTGCCAGCAGCCTAAGGGGAGAAAAACTGTTTTTT. It encodes CASSLRGEKLFF.

Only one count was recorded for this clone. This chain joins TRBV27 and TRBJ1-1; 8 nucleotides match TRBD1. Germline loops: CDR1 MNHEY, CDR2 SMNVEV (reference sequence). The CDR3 totals 16 residues. J lost 1 base, V lost 4 bases, and 8 bases had no gene match. The CDR3 nucleotides read TGTGCCAGCAGTTGGACAGGGTCCCGATCGAACACTGAAGCTTTCTTT. Encoded protein: CASSWTGSRSNTEAFF.

The table lists this clone with a count of one. V usage is TRBV7-9 and J usage is TRBJ2-3; D may be TRBD2 (6 bases). The CDR3 sequence is 13 residues long. In germline, CDR1 is SEHNR, CDR2 FQNEAQ (reference sequence). Trimming left V 1 base short and J 4 bases short, with 6 bases between. Written as DNA, the CDR3 is TGTGCCAGCAGCTTAGAGCGGGCAGATACGCAGTATTTT. Amino acid sequence: CASSLERADTQYF.

The chain employs TRBV5-1 and TRBJ2-2, with 7 bases identical to TRBD2. V shed 1 base, J shed 4 bases, and the junction held 4 bases outside the gene matches. The CDR3 extends over 15 amino acids. CDR1 and CDR2 from the germline V gene are SGHRS and YFSETQ. The CDR3 region has the DNA TGCGCCAGCAGCTTGTATGCGGGAGTCACCGGGGAGCTGTTTTTT. It yields the protein CASSLYAGVTGELFF.

This sequence joins TRBV7-9 and TRBJ1-2, with D uncertain. The CDR3 covers 12 residues. V was shortened by 1 base and J by 4 bases, with 4 bases between the two germline ends. Per the germline V gene, CDR1 is SEHNR and CDR2 is FQNEAQ (reference sequence). CDR3 sequence (DNA): TGTGCCAGCAGCTTAGAGTTCTATGGCTACACCTTC. Encoded protein: CASSLEFYGYTF.

In this sample, this clone turned up once. The chain is built from TRBV5-6 and TRBJ2-7; D perhaps matches TRBD1 (6 bases). There are 13 residues in the CDR3. Germline CDR1 is SGHDT and CDR2 is YYEEEE. V was pared by 5 bases and J by 3 bases, with 12 bases between. CDR3 amino acids: CASSSGQLYEQYF. The CDR3 DNA is TGTGCCAGCAGTTCCGGACAGCTCTACGAGCAGTACTTC.

This clone was picked up a small number of times. The V gene is TRBV13, the J gene TRBJ1-2, with D unclear. Germline V gives CDR1 PRHDT, CDR2 FYEKMQ (reference sequence). V was cut by 2 bases and J by 6 bases, with 16 bases left in between. This CDR3 region has 15 residues. The DNA for the CDR3 is TGTGCCAGCAGCTTAAATACAAGGGTTTTGAATGGCTACACCTTC. Translation gives CASSLNTRVLNGYTF.

This chain uses TRBV2 with TRBJ2-1, with 10 bases matching TRBD2. This CDR3 is 17 amino acids long. V trimming: 8 bases; J trimming: 8 bases; junction bases outside the gene matches: 18. The germline CDR1 and CDR2 sequences are SNHLY and FYNNEI. The CDR3 region is CASLDRRLAGVIYEQFF. The CDR3 DNA follows: TGTGCCAGCCTCGATCGAAGGCTAGCGGGAGTTATATATGAGCAGTTCTTC.

The chain links TRBV9 to TRBJ2-5; D remains unclear. This CDR3 has 14 residues. Per germline, CDR1 SGDLS and CDR2 YYNGEE. The V end lost 1 base, the J end lost 5 bases, and 12 bases lay between the germline ends. In nucleotides, the CDR3 is TGTGCCAGCAGCGTATTCGGCAACTGGGAGACCCAGTACTTC. Translated: CASSVFGNWETQYF.

The CDR3 is CASSYGQQETQYF. The CDR3 DNA sequence: TGTGCCAGCAGCTACGGACAGCAAGAGACCCAGTACTTC. The J gene is TRBJ2-5, the V gene TRBV7-8; tentatively, D is TRBD1 (6 bases). The CDR3 has 13 amino acids. Germline V gene lookup returns CDR1 SGHVS and CDR2 FQNEAQ. V dropped 4 bases and J dropped 2 bases, with 8 bases sitting between them.

V is TRBV27 and J is TRBJ2-5; 10 nucleotides align to TRBD2. The junction had 2 bases not matched to a gene; V was cut back by 2 bases and J by 5 bases. The CDR3 runs to 14 residues. Germline V gene lookup returns CDR1 MNHEY and CDR2 SMNVEV (reference sequence). DNA of the CDR3: TGTGCCAGCAGTTTAGAAGCGGGGGGGGAGACCCAGTACTTC. Translating it yields CASSLEAGGETQYF.

This clone was observed once. V and J are TRBV2 and TRBJ2-1; D possibly matches TRBD1 or TRBD2 (5 bases each). Trimming cost V 6 bases and J 9 bases, with 21 bases left between them. The CDR3 length is 15 residues. The germline V gene encodes CDR1 SNHLY and CDR2 FYNNEI. The CDR3 coding sequence is TGTGCCAGCAGACAGGACTGGAGAAGGGATGGTGAGCAGTTCTTC. Protein sequence: CASRQDWRRDGEQFF.

The count of this clone is one. The chain is built from TRBV4-2 and TRBJ1-6; maybe TRBD1 (5 bases). Trimming cost V 4 bases and J 8 bases, with 12 bases left between them. This CDR3 region has 14 residues. Germline CDR1 and CDR2: LGHNA and YNFKEQ. CDR3 in amino acids: CASSPPRDDSPLHF. The CDR3 DNA follows: TGTGCCAGCAGCCCGCCTAGGGACGATTCACCCCTCCACTTT.

The chain uses TRBV4-2 and TRBJ2-1; no clear D gene. The germline CDR1 and CDR2 sequences are LGHNA and YNFKEQ. Trimming shortened V by 0 bases and J by 7 bases, and 16 bases separated the two germline ends. CDR3 length: 16 residues. The CDR3 nucleotides are TGTGCCAGCAGCCAAGAGGGCAGGCGTCCTGAGAATGAGCAGTTCTTC. As protein: CASSQEGRRPENEQFF.

The chain is built from TRBV10-1 and TRBJ1-3; D is unclear. Germline CDR1 is WNHNN and CDR2 is SYGVQD (reference sequence). The germline V and J ends were trimmed by 8 bases and 5 bases, with 16 bases remaining between them. This CDR3 region has 14 residues. CDR3 amino acids: CASGPAPFRNTIYF. CDR3 DNA sequence: TGCGCCAGCGGGCCTGCCCCATTCCGAAACACCATATATTTT.

The V and J genes are TRBV19 and TRBJ2-7; D gene ambiguous. There are 13 residues in the CDR3. V dropped 3 bases and J dropped 3 bases, with 9 bases sitting between them. The germline CDR1 and CDR2 sequences are LNHDA and SQIVND (reference sequence). For the CDR3, the DNA is TGTGCCAGTAGTATCGCGCCAGTCTACGAGCAGTACTTC. Its translation is CASSIAPVYEQYF.

The chain combines TRBV25-1 with TRBJ1-5; D is uncertain. With 1 base removed from V and 1 base from J, the gap between germline ends came to 5 bases. The CDR3 is 14 residues long. The germline CDR1 and CDR2 sequences are MGHDK and SYGVNS. The CDR3 region is CASSEFDSNQPQHF. The CDR3 coding sequence is TGTGCCAGCAGTGAATTTGACAGCAATCAGCCCCAGCATTTT. Combining the CDR3 with reference TRBV25-1 and TRBJ1-5 gives the whole variable domain EADIYQTPRYLVIGTGKKITLECSQTMGHDKMYWYQQDPGMELHLIHYSYGVNSTEKGDLSSESTVSRIRTEHFPLTLESARPSHTSQYLCASSEFDSNQPQHFGDGTRLSIL.

The rearrangement joins TRBV4-3 to TRBJ2-1; possible D gene TRBD2, 5 bases. V lost 2 bases to trimming and J lost 4 bases, with 12 bases between them. This CDR3 has 15 amino acids. CDR1 is LGHNA, CDR2 YSLEER, per germline. The CDR3 bases are TGCGCCAGCAGCCAACTCAGCGGCGAGTACAATGAGCAGTTCTTC. Protein sequence: CASSQLSGEYNEQFF.

The chain links TRBV5-1 to TRBJ2-7; D is unclear. Per the germline V gene, CDR1 is SGHRS and CDR2 is YFSETQ. Between the trimmed V and J ends, which lost 0 bases and 4 bases, there was a span of 17 bases. The CDR3 sequence is 16 residues long. The CDR3 nucleotides are TGCGCCAGCAGCTTGGACCTGGGCCTGGCAGCATACGAGCAGTACTTC. Protein: CASSLDLGLAAYEQYF.

The chain uses TRBV10-3 and TRBJ2-4, with D perhaps assigned TRBD1 or TRBD2 (5 bases each). The germline V gene encodes CDR1 ENHRY and CDR2 SYGVKD. V was trimmed by 3 bases and J by 9 bases, leaving 9 bases between them. The CDR3 sequence is 12 residues long. The CDR3 here is CAISDEGFIQYF. The DNA of the CDR3 is TGTGCCATCAGTGACGAGGGGTTCATTCAGTACTTC.

The chain combines TRBV28 with TRBJ2-1, with D tentatively TRBD2 (5 bases). The CDR3 sequence is 18 residues long. Germline V gives CDR1 MDHEN, CDR2 SYDVKM. V was cut by 10 bases and J by 8 bases, with 33 bases left in between. This chain's CDR3 is CAIQDPRAGPLDGDEQFF. The CDR3 DNA reads TGTGCCATCCAAGACCCCCGGGCAGGCCCCCTGGACGGGGATGAGCAGTTCTTC.